The 24 T cell receptor beta chains reported below all come from one sample, sequenced in a study of identical twins. MiXCR, applied by TCRdb to the 5' RACE reads, yields one record per CDR3 protein. The table shows about 470,000 distinct CDR3 sequences, with around 24% occurring only once. This sample also appeared in a second study, on T cells expressing NK-cell markers.

Specimen: CD4+ T cells sorted from blood. These receptors all come from a woman aged 18-29 years in good health.

This clonotype was seen more than once but under ten times. The rearrangement uses TRBV11-2 and TRBJ2-3, with 7 bases lining up with TRBD1. Germline assignment: CDR1 SGHAT and CDR2 FQNNGV. The CDR3 is made up of 17 amino acids. V shed 2 bases, J shed 3 bases, and the junction held 11 bases outside the gene matches. CDR3 DNA: TGTGCCAGCAGCTTAAGCTCTACAGGGGATGGAACAGATACGCAGTATTTT. This translates into CASSLSSTGDGTDTQYF.

This clonotype was seen only a few times. The gene calls are TRBV7-8 and TRBJ1-5, with D maybe TRBD1 (6 bases). This CDR3 spans 14 amino acids. Germline assignment: CDR1 SGHVS and CDR2 FQNEAQ. Trimming shortened V by 7 bases and J by 4 bases, and 14 bases separated the two germline ends. The CDR3 here is CASTNQGLNQPQHF. The CDR3, as DNA: TGTGCCAGCACTAACCAGGGGCTAAATCAGCCCCAGCATTTT.

V is TRBV18 and J is TRBJ1-3; D is unclear. CDR1 KGHSH and CDR2 LQKENI come from the germline V gene. V was cut by 3 bases and J by 2 bases, with 5 bases left in between. This CDR3 contains 13 residues. As DNA, the CDR3 is TGTGCCAGCTCACCCTCAGCTGGAAACACCATATATTTT. Amino acid sequence: CASSPSAGNTIYF. Full variable domain (remainder filled in from reference TRBV18 and TRBJ1-3): NAGVMQNPRHLVRRRGQEARLRCSPMKGHSHVYWYRQLPEEGLKFMVYLQKENIIDESGMPKERFSAEFPKEGPSILRIQQVVRGDSAAYFCASSPSAGNTIYFGEGSWLTVV.

There are a few counts of this clonotype. The CDR3 nucleotides read TGCAGTGCCGGGCAGGTCTCCTACAATGAGCAGTTCTTC. It codes for CSAGQVSYNEQFF. The chain is built from TRBV20-1 and TRBJ2-1, with unresolved D. CDR3 length equals 13 residues. CDR1 and CDR2 (germline): DFQATT, SNEGSKA (reference sequence). The V gene lost 6 bases and the J gene lost 0 bases, with 9 bases spanning the gap.

This sequence joins TRBV11-2 and TRBJ2-7, with TRBD1 identical over 8 bases. The trim removed 5 bases at V and 0 bases at J, leaving 15 bases unmatched. Germline V gene lookup returns CDR1 SGHAT and CDR2 FQNNGV. The CDR3 extends over 18 amino acids. The CDR3 sequence is CASSPRGQGAISSYEQYF. DNA for the CDR3: TGTGCCAGCAGCCCCCGGGGGCAGGGGGCTATTAGCTCCTACGAGCAGTACTTC. The variable domain in full, with the rest retrieved from reference TRBV11-2 and TRBJ2-7, is EAGVAQSPRYKIIEKRQSVAFWCNPISGHATLYWYQQILGQGPKLLIQFQNNGVVDDSQLPKDRFSAERLKGVDSTLKIQPAKLEDSAVYLCASSPRGQGAISSYEQYFGPGTRLTVT.

This clonotype was found a few times. This chain links TRBV12-3 or TRBV12-4 with TRBJ2-3; 10 bases match TRBD2. The CDR3 has 16 residues. V trimming: 5 bases; J trimming: 3 bases; junction bases outside the gene matches: 8. The CDR3 sequence is CASSPRLAGTTDTQYF. CDR3 in DNA: TGTGCCAGCAGTCCAAGACTAGCGGGTACGACAGATACGCAGTATTTT.

This clonotype was observed a few times. V and J are TRBV5-1 and TRBJ2-7; D is possibly TRBD2 (5 bases). The CDR3 covers 14 residues. V lost 2 bases and J 3 bases, leaving 12 bases between the germline ends. Germline V lookup: CDR1 SGHRS, CDR2 YFSETQ. CDR3 in amino acids: CASSFSRESYEQYF. In DNA, the CDR3 is TGCGCCAGCAGCTTCAGTAGGGAGAGCTACGAGCAGTACTTC.

The chain has TRBV6-1 and TRBJ2-3, with a tentative D call TRBD1 (5 bases). In germline, CDR1 is MNHNS, CDR2 SASEGT. The V end lost 6 bases, the J end lost 2 bases, and 12 bases lay between the germline ends. The CDR3 length is 14 residues. As DNA, the CDR3 is TGTGCCAGCAGGCCCCGACAGAACACAGATACGCAGTATTTT. It specifies CASRPRQNTDTQYF.

This clonotype was found a few times. The chain has TRBV4-2 and TRBJ2-3; 8 positions agree with TRBD2. Trimming took 4 bases from V and 8 from J; bases not matched to a gene: 8. CDR3 length: 14 residues. Germline V CDR1 and CDR2: LGHNA, YNFKEQ. CDR3 DNA: TGTGCCAGCAGCCCGGAACGGGGGGGGGTTACGCAGTATTTT. Its translation is CASSPERGGVTQYF.

This clonotype was found a few times. The chain links TRBV9 to TRBJ2-7; TRBD2 might be the D (6 bases). Trimming removed 0 bases from V and 5 bases from J, with 15 bases in between. The CDR3 consists of 15 residues. Germline V CDR1 and CDR2: SGDLS, YYNGEE. CDR3 sequence (DNA): TGTGCCAGCAGCGTAGGCGCGGGAATCCGGAACGAGCAGTACTTC. Amino acids: CASSVGAGIRNEQYF. The whole variable domain, remainder taken from reference TRBV9 and TRBJ2-7, is DSGVTQTPKHLITATGQRVTLRCSPRSGDLSVYWYQQSLDQGLQFLIQYYNGEERAKGNILERFSAQQFPDLHSELNLSSLELGDSALYFCASSVGAGIRNEQYFGPGTRLTVT.

This clonotype was recorded many times. The V gene is TRBV12-3 or TRBV12-4, the J gene TRBJ2-3; weak D call: TRBD2 (6 bases). The V gene lost 6 bases and the J gene lost 4 bases, with 20 bases spanning the gap. The CDR3 contains 16 residues. The CDR3 bases are TGTGCCAGCAGGAACCCGACTAGACGATTGTCAGATACGCAGTATTTT. Amino acid sequence: CASRNPTRRLSDTQYF.

The V call is TRBV19, the J call TRBJ2-7; 9 bases match TRBD1. There are 15 residues in the CDR3. Looked up from germline, CDR1 is LNHDA and CDR2 is SQIVND (reference sequence). Losses at the gene ends were 5 bases for V and 9 bases for J; bases not matched to a gene: 14. Here the CDR3 reads CASSPQGDRVFVQYF. CDR3 nucleotide sequence: TGTGCCAGTAGTCCGCAAGGGGACAGGGTTTTTGTGCAGTACTTC.

This clonotype appeared a few times. The rearrangement uses TRBV12-3 or TRBV12-4 and TRBJ2-7; 9 bases are shared with TRBD1. Trimming removed 7 bases from V and 0 bases from J; junction bases left unmatched: 7. The CDR3 covers 15 residues. The CDR3 spells CASTVGQGSSYEQYF. The DNA of the CDR3 is TGTGCCAGCACCGTCGGACAGGGGAGCTCCTACGAGCAGTACTTC.

The chain links TRBV7-2 to TRBJ2-7; 9 bases align to TRBD2. Germline loops: CDR1 SGHTA, CDR2 FQGNSA. Trimming cost V 0 bases and J 3 bases; bases outside gene matches: 3. This CDR3 has 15 amino acids. The CDR3 loop reads CASSLASGGFYEQYF. The DNA for the CDR3 is TGTGCCAGCAGCTTAGCGAGCGGGGGGTTCTACGAGCAGTACTTC.

The CDR3 region is CASSVGLAGSNTDTQYF. Written as DNA, the CDR3 is TGTGCCAGCAGCGTGGGACTAGCGGGGTCAAACACAGATACGCAGTATTTT. The chain couples TRBV5-4 to TRBJ2-3; TRBD2 matches at 13 bases. With 4 bases clipped from V and 2 bases from J, the junction kept 7 bases outside the gene matches. The length of the CDR3 is 17 residues. Per the germline V gene, CDR1 is SGHNT and CDR2 is YYREEE (reference sequence).

This sequence joins TRBV29-1 and TRBJ2-5, with D perhaps TRBD1 (5 bases). This CDR3 has 13 residues. Germline V gene lookup returns CDR1 SQVTM and CDR2 ANQGSEA. Deletions cut 3 bases from V and 1 base from J, with 9 bases between. For the CDR3, the DNA is TGCAGCGTTGACGCGACAGCCCAAGAGACCCAGTACTTC. It codes for CSVDATAQETQYF.

The chain employs TRBV5-1 and TRBJ2-2, with 8 bases matching TRBD1. V trimming: 3 bases; J trimming: 2 bases; junction bases outside the gene matches: 3. CDR1 and CDR2 from the germline V gene are SGHRS and YFSETQ. There are 15 residues in the CDR3. The CDR3, as DNA: TGCGCCAGCAGCTGGACAGGGCTAAACACCGGGGAGCTGTTTTTT. It is translated as CASSWTGLNTGELFF.

The chain has TRBV24-1 and TRBJ2-1; D is undetermined. Trimming left V 5 bases short and J 2 bases short, with 6 bases between. CDR1 and CDR2 (germline): KGHDR, SFDVKD. The CDR3 is 13 residues long. CDR3 protein: CATSARAYNEQFF. The CDR3 DNA reads as TGTGCCACCAGTGCTCGAGCCTACAATGAGCAGTTCTTC.

The J gene is TRBJ2-4, the V gene TRBV27, with TRBD2 matching 14 bases. V gave up 5 bases and J gave up 9 bases; unmatched junction bases: 3. The CDR3 covers 14 residues. Germline V gene lookup returns CDR1 MNHEY and CDR2 SMNVEV (reference sequence). CDR3 nucleotides: TGTGCCAGCAGTAGACTAGCGGGAGGGAGCATTCAGTACTTC. The encoded protein is CASSRLAGGSIQYF.

The genes are TRBV5-1 and TRBJ2-2; a weak D match, TRBD2 (5 bases). The germline CDR1 and CDR2 sequences are SGHRS and YFSETQ. Trimming took 2 bases from V and 7 from J, leaving 6 bases between them. This CDR3 has 12 amino acids. The CDR3 nucleotides are TGCGCCAGCAGCTTCCGGGGCGGGGAGCTGTTTTTT. It encodes CASSFRGGELFF.

The rearrangement joins TRBV20-1 to TRBJ2-1; D is uncertain. The CDR3 extends over 17 amino acids. The V end lost 6 bases, the J end lost 1 base, and 22 bases lay between the germline ends. The germline gives CDR1 DFQATT, CDR2 SNEGSKA (reference sequence). The CDR3 loop reads CSAPVGSPIRSYNEQFF. DNA of the CDR3: TGCAGTGCCCCGGTGGGCAGCCCCATAAGATCCTACAATGAGCAGTTCTTC.

The chain links TRBV24-1 to TRBJ2-1; unclear D gene. The CDR3 runs 12 residues. The germline V and J ends were trimmed by 3 bases and 8 bases, with 7 bases remaining between them. The germline V gene encodes CDR1 KGHDR and CDR2 SFDVKD. The CDR3 protein is CATSDEFDEQFF. The DNA of the CDR3 is TGTGCCACCAGTGATGAGTTTGATGAGCAGTTCTTC.

The chain links TRBV18 to TRBJ1-4, with D maybe TRBD1 (5 bases). Germline V gene lookup returns CDR1 KGHSH and CDR2 LQKENI. The CDR3 consists of 15 residues. V lost 5 bases to trimming and J lost 2 bases, with 12 bases between them. CDR3 in DNA: TGTGCCAGCTCAACGATCGGACATACTAATGAAAAACTGTTTTTT. It encodes CASSTIGHTNEKLFF.

This rearrangement joins TRBV30 to TRBJ2-3; D not certain. The CDR3 totals 14 residues. The germline CDR1 and CDR2 sequences are GTSNPN and SVGIG (reference sequence). Trimming took off 4 bases at V and 3 bases at J, with 14 bases between the two ends. The CDR3 protein is CAWMVGRETDTQYF. DNA for the CDR3: TGTGCCTGGATGGTCGGCCGAGAGACAGATACGCAGTATTTT.